This T cell receptor (beta chain) was retrieved from a study of CD8+ T cells in alopecia areata. CDR3 length: 14 amino acids. J lost 6 bases, V lost 4 bases, and 6 bases had no gene match. Germline V CDR1 and CDR2: SGHKS, YYEKEE (reference sequence). As to treatment: oral pan-JAK inhibitor, 5-10 mg twice daily. Extraction and reverse transcription of RNA yielded cDNA as the sequencing template. Method: immunoSEQ multiplex PCR; TCRdb's copy keeps in-frame clones and lacks some. The sample shows about 300,000 clones, about 62% of them seen only once. The sequence was obtained from a human donor with alopecia areata. This chain connects TRBV5-5 to TRBJ1-2; 10 positions match TRBD1. The specimen comprised CD4+ T cells sorted from blood, sampled at week 24, from a patient treated with tofacitinib. DNA for the CDR3: TGTGCCAGCAGCGTCCCCGGGACAGGGGATGGCTACACCTTC. This encodes CASSVPGTGDGYTF.